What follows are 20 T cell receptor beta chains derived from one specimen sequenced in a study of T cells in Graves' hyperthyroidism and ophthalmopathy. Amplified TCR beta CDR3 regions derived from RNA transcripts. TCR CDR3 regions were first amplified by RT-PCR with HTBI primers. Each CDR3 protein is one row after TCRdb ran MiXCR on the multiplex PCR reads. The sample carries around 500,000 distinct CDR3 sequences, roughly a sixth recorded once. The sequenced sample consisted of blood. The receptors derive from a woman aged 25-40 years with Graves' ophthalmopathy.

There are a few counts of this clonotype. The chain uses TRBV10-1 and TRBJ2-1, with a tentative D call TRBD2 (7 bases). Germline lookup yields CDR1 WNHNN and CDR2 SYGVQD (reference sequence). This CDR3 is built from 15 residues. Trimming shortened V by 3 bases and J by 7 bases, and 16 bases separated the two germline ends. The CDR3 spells CASSDTGRENNEQFF. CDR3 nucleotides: TGCGCCAGCAGTGATACAGGGCGGGAGAATAATGAGCAGTTCTTC.

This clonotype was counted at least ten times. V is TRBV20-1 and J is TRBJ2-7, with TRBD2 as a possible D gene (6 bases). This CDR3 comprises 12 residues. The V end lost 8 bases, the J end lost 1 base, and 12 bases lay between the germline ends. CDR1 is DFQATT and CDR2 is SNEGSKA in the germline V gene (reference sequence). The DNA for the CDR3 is TGCAGTTCGGAGGGTAATTCCTACGAGCAGTACTTC. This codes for CSSEGNSYEQYF.

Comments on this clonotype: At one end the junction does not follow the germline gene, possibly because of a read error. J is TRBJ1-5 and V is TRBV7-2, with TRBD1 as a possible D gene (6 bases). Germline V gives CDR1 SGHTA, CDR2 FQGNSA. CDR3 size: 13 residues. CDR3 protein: CASSRTGKGPPHF. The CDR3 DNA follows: TGTGCGAGCAGTCGAACAGGGAAGGGGCCCCCGCATTTT.

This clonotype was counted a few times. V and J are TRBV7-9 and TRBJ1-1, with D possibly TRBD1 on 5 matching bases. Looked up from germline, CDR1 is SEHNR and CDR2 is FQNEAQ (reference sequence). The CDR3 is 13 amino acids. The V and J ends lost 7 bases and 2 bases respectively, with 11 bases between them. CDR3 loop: CASNRQKNTEAFF. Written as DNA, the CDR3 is TGTGCCAGCAACCGACAGAAAAACACTGAAGCTTTCTTT.

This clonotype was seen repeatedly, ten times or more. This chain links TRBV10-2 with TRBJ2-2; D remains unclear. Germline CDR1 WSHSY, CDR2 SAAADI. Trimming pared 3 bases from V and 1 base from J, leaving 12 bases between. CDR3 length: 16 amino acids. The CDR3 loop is CASSDRIVRNTGELFF. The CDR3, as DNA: TGCGCCAGCAGTGACCGAATCGTCCGGAACACCGGGGAGCTGTTTTTT.

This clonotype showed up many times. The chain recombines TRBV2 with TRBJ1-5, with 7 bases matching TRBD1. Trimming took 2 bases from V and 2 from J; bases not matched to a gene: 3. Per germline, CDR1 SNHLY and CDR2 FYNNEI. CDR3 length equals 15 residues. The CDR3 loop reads CASSENRGGNQPQHF. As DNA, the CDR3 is TGTGCCAGCAGTGAAAACAGGGGAGGCAATCAGCCCCAGCATTTT.

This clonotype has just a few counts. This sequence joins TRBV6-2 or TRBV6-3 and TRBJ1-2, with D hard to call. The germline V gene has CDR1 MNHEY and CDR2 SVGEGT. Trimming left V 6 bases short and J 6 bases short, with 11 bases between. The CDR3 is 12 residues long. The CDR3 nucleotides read TGTGCCAGCAGCTTGGACGGGAATGGCTACACCTTC. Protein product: CASSLDGNGYTF.

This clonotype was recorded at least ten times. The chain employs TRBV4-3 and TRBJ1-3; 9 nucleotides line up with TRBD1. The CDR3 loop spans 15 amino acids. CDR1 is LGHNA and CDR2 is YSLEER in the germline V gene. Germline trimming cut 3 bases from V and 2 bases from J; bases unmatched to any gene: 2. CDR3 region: CASSQGQGAGNTIYF. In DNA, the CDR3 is TGCGCCAGCAGCCAGGGACAGGGAGCTGGAAACACCATATATTTT.

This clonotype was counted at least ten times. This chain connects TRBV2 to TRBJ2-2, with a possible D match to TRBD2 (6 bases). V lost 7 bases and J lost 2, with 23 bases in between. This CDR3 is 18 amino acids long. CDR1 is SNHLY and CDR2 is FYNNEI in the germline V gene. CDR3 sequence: CASTQPGVAGLNTGELFF. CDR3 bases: TGTGCCAGCACTCAACCGGGAGTGGCGGGGCTAAACACCGGGGAGCTGTTTTTT.

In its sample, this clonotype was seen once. CDR3 bases: TGTGCCAGCAGCAACAGGGGGGTCGAGCAGTACTTC. It encodes CASSNRGVEQYF. The rearrangement uses TRBV7-9 and TRBJ2-7; 8 bases match TRBD1. V was pared by 5 bases and J by 6 bases, with 3 bases of the junction left unmatched. The CDR3 contains 12 residues. Germline CDR1 and CDR2: SEHNR and FQNEAQ (reference sequence).

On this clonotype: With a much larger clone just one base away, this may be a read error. CDR3 nucleotide sequence: TGTGCCAGCAGCTTGAGGCCAGGACAGTTTCCAGATACGCAGTATTTT. Translating it yields CASSLRPGQFPDTQYF. The chain couples TRBV11-1 to TRBJ2-3; D perhaps matches TRBD1 (6 bases). V was clipped by 3 bases and J by 4 bases, with 17 bases between them. The CDR3 runs 16 residues. From germline, CDR1 is SGHAT and CDR2 FQDESV (reference sequence).

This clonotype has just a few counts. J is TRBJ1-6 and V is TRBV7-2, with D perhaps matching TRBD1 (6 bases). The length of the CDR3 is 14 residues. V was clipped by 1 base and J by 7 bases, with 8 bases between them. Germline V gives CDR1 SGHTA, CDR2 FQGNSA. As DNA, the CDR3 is TGTGCCAGCAGCTTAGAGAGGGGGAATTCACCCCTCCACTTT. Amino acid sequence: CASSLERGNSPLHF.

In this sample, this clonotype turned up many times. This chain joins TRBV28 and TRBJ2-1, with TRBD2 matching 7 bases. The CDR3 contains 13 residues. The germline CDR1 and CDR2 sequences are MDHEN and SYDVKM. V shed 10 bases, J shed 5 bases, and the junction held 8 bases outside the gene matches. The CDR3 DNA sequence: TGTGCCACCAAGCGGGGCCGAGACAATGAGCAGTTCTTC. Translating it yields CATKRGRDNEQFF.

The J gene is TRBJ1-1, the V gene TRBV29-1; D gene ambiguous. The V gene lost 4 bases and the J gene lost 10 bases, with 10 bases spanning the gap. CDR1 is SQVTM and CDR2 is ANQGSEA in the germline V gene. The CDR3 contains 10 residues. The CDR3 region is CSVVYVVAFF. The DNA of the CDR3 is TGCAGCGTTGTCTATGTGGTAGCTTTCTTT.

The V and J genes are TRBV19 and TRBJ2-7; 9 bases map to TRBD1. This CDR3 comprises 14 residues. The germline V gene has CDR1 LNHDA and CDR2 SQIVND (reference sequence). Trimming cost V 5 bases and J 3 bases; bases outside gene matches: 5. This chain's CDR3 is CASSPRTGVYEQYF. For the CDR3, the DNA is TGTGCCAGTAGTCCGAGGACAGGGGTCTACGAGCAGTACTTC.

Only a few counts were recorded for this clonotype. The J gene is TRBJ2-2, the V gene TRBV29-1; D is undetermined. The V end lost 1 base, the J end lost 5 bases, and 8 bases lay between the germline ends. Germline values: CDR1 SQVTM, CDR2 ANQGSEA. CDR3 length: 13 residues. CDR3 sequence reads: CSVEGVGTGELFF. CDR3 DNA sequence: TGCAGCGTTGAAGGTGTGGGGACCGGGGAGCTGTTTTTT.

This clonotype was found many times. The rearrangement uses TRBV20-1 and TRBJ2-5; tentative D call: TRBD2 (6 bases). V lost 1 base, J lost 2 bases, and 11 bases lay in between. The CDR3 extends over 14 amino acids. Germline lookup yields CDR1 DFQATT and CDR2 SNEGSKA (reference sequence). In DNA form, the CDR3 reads TGCAGTGCTAGAGTAGGCGGGGTTCAAGAGACCCAGTACTTC. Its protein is CSARVGGVQETQYF.

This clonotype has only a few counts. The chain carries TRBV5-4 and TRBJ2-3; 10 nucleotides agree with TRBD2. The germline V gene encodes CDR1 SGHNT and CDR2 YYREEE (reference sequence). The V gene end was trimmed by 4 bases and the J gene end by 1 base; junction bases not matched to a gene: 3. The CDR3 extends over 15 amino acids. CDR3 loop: CASSGGTSGTDTQYF. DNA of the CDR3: TGTGCCAGCAGCGGAGGGACTAGCGGCACAGATACGCAGTATTTT. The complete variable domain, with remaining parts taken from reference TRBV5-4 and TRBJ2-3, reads ETGVTQSPTHLIKTRGQQVTLRCSSQSGHNTVSWYQQALGQGPQFIFQYYREEENGRGNFPPRFSGLQFPNYSSELNVNALELDDSALYLCASSGGTSGTDTQYFGPGTRLTVL.

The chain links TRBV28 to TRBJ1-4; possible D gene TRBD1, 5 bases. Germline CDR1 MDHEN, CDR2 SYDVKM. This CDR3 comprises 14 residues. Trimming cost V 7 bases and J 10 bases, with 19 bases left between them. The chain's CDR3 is CASKPGTLTGKLFF. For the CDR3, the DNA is TGTGCCAGCAAGCCCGGGACTTTAACTGGAAAACTGTTTTTT. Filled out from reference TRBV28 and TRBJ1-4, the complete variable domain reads DVKVTQSSRYLVKRTGEKVFLECVQDMDHENMFWYRQDPGLGLRLIYFSYDVKMKEKGDIPEGYSVSREKKERFSLILESASTNQTSMYLCASKPGTLTGKLFFGSGTQLSVL.

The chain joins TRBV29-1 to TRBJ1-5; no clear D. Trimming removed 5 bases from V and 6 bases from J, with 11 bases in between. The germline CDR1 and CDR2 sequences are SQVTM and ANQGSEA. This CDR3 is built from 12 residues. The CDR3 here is CSVLDPFQPQHF. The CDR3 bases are TGCAGCGTTTTGGATCCGTTTCAGCCCCAGCATTTT.